These 11 T cell receptor beta chains share one sample of origin, sequenced in a study of T cells in women clearing cervical HPV infection. Repertoires were generated with immunoSEQ multiplex PCR, while TCRdb's copy carries only in-frame clones and drops some. The listing records around 17,000 clones. Sequencing was done on a sample of blood buffy coat. The receptors stem from a woman between 18 and 70 years old with a cervical HPV16 infection that either progressed to CIN3+ or cleared (not recorded which).

Of note for this clone: The read ends 3 residues early relative to the CDR3; the germline J gene fills the gap. V and J are TRBV7-9 and TRBJ2-7, with 12 bases matching TRBD2. After removal of 10 bases from V and 3 bases from J, the junction contained 7 bases not matched to a gene. The CDR3 covers 14 residues. In germline, CDR1 is SEHNR, CDR2 FQNEAQ (reference sequence). CDR3 region: CAIRTTSGGYEQYF. The covered CDR3 bases are TGTGCCATACGAACGACTAGCGGGGGCTACGAG. Drawing the rest from reference TRBV7-9 and TRBJ2-7, the complete variable domain is DTGVSQNPRHKITKRGQNVTFRCDPISEHNRLYWYRQTLGQGPEFLTYFQNEAQLEKSRLLSDRFSAERPKGSFSTLEIQRTEQGDSAMYLCAIRTTSGGYEQYFGPGTRLTVT.

As to this clone: The read is 3 residues too short to cover the CDR3 end, so that end is filled in from the germline J gene. J is TRBJ1-1 and V is TRBV7-9, with D possibly being TRBD1 (5 bases). The CDR3 runs to 13 residues. Germline loops: CDR1 SEHNR, CDR2 FQNEAQ (reference sequence). With 6 bases removed from V and 5 bases from J, the gap between germline ends came to 13 bases. Incomplete CDR3 DNA: TGTGCCAGCAGATACGTCTCAGGGACTGAA. It codes for CASRYVSGTE. The CDR3, in full, reads CASRYVSGTEAFF.

As for this clone: The missing CDR3 end, 3 residues past where the read stops, is filled in from the germline J gene. V and J are TRBV5-1 and TRBJ2-5, with D perhaps matching TRBD2 (6 bases). CDR3 size: 16 residues. V was shortened by 4 bases and J by 1 base, with 17 bases between the two germline ends. CDR1 and CDR2 (germline): SGHRS, YFSETQ. CDR3 DNA (partial): TGCGCCAGCAGCCCCGGGGTAGCGGAACTCCAAGAGACC. As protein: CASSPGVAELQET. The entire CDR3 protein is CASSPGVAELQETQYF.

Points on this clone: The sequenced fragment ends 3 residues before the CDR3 boundary, so the rest is inferred from the germline J gene. The rearrangement links TRBV28 to TRBJ2-7, with TRBD1 matching 7 bases. J lost 0 bases, V lost 5 bases, and 10 bases had no gene match. Germline V gene data show CDR1 as MDHEN and CDR2 as SYDVKM. The CDR3 is made up of 16 amino acids. CDR3 in amino acids: CASSTHRGLISYEQYF. The covered CDR3 bases are TGTGCCAGCAGTACCCACAGGGGTCTTATCTCCTACGAG.

On this clone: From the germline J gene comes the end of the CDR3, since the read stops 3 residues before it. This chain links TRBV19 with TRBJ1-1; D gene unclear. V was shortened by 5 bases and J by 0 bases, with 16 bases between the two germline ends. Germline V gene sequence: CDR1 LNHDA, CDR2 SQIVND (reference sequence). The CDR3 runs 16 residues. The CDR3 here is CASSPHAIGLNTEAFF. CDR3 DNA (partial): TGTGCCAGTAGTCCGCACGCCATCGGGTTGAACACTGAA.

In regard to this clone: Read data end 3 residues before the CDR3 end; the end is taken from the germline J gene. The chain has TRBV5-1 and TRBJ2-5; TRBD2 agrees at 12 bases. V shed 4 bases, J shed 2 bases, and the junction held 6 bases outside the gene matches. CDR1 and CDR2 from the germline V gene are SGHRS and YFSETQ. This CDR3 is 16 amino acids long. CDR3 sequence: CASSPRLAGEQETQYF. The sequenced part of the CDR3 DNA is TGCGCCAGCAGCCCACGACTAGCGGGGGAGCAAGAGACC.

With regard to this clone: The read terminates 3 residues before the CDR3 end, so the remaining end is supplied by the germline J gene. The chain employs TRBV28 and TRBJ2-1; 8 bases line up with TRBD2. V dropped 3 bases and J dropped 6; count of bases not matched to a gene: 7. The V gene's germline CDR1 is MDHEN and CDR2 SYDVKM. This CDR3 is 15 amino acids long. Partial CDR3 DNA: TGTGCCAGCAGTTTGATGGCGGGGGGCCTCAATGAG. It specifies CASSLMAGGLNE. The entire CDR3 reads CASSLMAGGLNEQFF.

Of note for this clone: Sequencing ends 3 residues short of the CDR3 end; the germline J gene provides the rest. The rearrangement joins TRBV7-2 to TRBJ1-3, with TRBD1 matching over 10 bases. V trimming: 5 bases; J trimming: 7 bases; junction bases outside the gene matches: 8. The CDR3 is 15 residues long. Germline lookup yields CDR1 SGHTA and CDR2 FQGNSA. The CDR3 sequence is CASSRRWDRGNTIYF. The DNA read from the CDR3 is TGTGCCAGCAGCCGCAGATGGGACAGGGGTAACACC.

With regard to this clone: The CDR3 goes on 3 residues after the read ends, and that part is filled in from the germline J gene. The chain combines TRBV2 with TRBJ1-1; 8 nucleotides line up with TRBD1. Looked up from germline, CDR1 is SNHLY and CDR2 is FYNNEI. CDR3 length: 14 residues. The V gene end was trimmed by 6 bases and the J gene end by 2 bases; junction bases not matched to a gene: 5. This CDR3 is CASRDRDYNTEAFF. The covered CDR3 bases are TGTGCCAGCAGGGACAGGGATTATAACACTGAA.

In the case of this clone: The CDR3 end falls 3 residues outside the read, so it is completed with the germline J gene. The chain joins TRBV5-1 to TRBJ1-2, with D maybe TRBD1 (6 bases). Trimming shortened V by 3 bases and J by 6 bases, and 15 bases separated the two germline ends. CDR3 size: 14 residues. Germline CDR1 SGHRS, CDR2 YFSETQ. The sequenced part of the CDR3 DNA is TGCGCCAGCAGCTCCCGAGGGGGGGGTGATGGC. Amino acids: CASSSRGGGDG. The whole CDR3 reads CASSSRGGGDGYTF.

Of note for this clone: The read is 3 residues too short to cover the CDR3 end, so that end is filled in from the germline J gene. The chain carries TRBV2 and TRBJ1-5; 7 nucleotides agree with TRBD1. There are 15 residues in the CDR3. Germline-derived CDR1 and CDR2 are SNHLY and FYNNEI. The trim removed 3 bases at V and 2 bases at J, leaving 4 bases unmatched. CDR3: CASSDKGTGNQPQHF. The CDR3 bases that were read are TGTGCCAGCAGTGATAAGGGGACAGGCAATCAGCCC. Full variable domain (remainder filled in from reference TRBV2 and TRBJ1-5): EPEVTQTPSHQVTQMGQEVILRCVPISNHLYFYWYRQILGQKVEFLVSFYNNEISEKSEIFDDQFSVERPDGSNFTLKIRSTKLEDSAMYFCASSDKGTGNQPQHFGDGTRLSIL.